This entry lists 18 T cell receptor beta chains sequenced from one sample in a study of technical replicates of blood from a handful of donors. The method was immunoSEQ multiplex PCR; TCRdb's version includes in-frame clones alone and lacks a portion of them. This sample yields approximately 97,000 clones, of which 96% are seen a single time; around 0.35% belongs to the top ten. Material for sequencing was T cells isolated from PBMCs. The receptors originated from a human donor in good health.

This clone was recorded once. J is TRBJ2-7 and V is TRBV5-1; 7 positions agree with TRBD2. V dropped 4 bases and J dropped 1; count of bases not matched to a gene: 11. Per germline, CDR1 SGHRS and CDR2 YFSETQ. The CDR3 loop spans 16 amino acids. Here the CDR3 reads CASSRSGEAGSYEQYF. The CDR3, as DNA: TGCGCCAGCAGCCGATCGGGTGAAGCGGGGTCCTACGAGCAGTACTTC. The whole variable domain, remainder taken from reference TRBV5-1 and TRBJ2-7, is KAGVTQTPRYLIKTRGQQVTLSCSPISGHRSVSWYQQTPGQGLQFLFEYFSETQRNKGNFPGRFSGRQFSNSRSEMNVSTLELGDSALYLCASSRSGEAGSYEQYFGPGTRLTVT.

The chain uses TRBV11-1 and TRBJ1-1; 7 bases map to TRBD1. The CDR3 contains 13 residues. V shed 5 bases and J 4 bases; nucleotides not matched to a gene: 4. Germline V gene lookup returns CDR1 SGHAT and CDR2 FQDESV (reference sequence). This chain's CDR3 is CASSPTGATEAFF. The CDR3 DNA is TGTGCCAGCAGCCCCACAGGGGCCACTGAAGCTTTCTTT.

The rearrangement joins TRBV10-3 to TRBJ1-1, with 10 bases identical to TRBD1. V dropped 2 bases and J dropped 4; count of bases not matched to a gene: 13. CDR3 length: 18 residues. The germline gives CDR1 ENHRY, CDR2 SYGVKD. The CDR3 loop reads CAISESRQGAGEGTEAFF. The CDR3 DNA follows: TGTGCCATCAGTGAGAGTCGACAGGGGGCGGGTGAGGGCACTGAAGCTTTCTTT.

The chain carries TRBV21-1 and TRBJ2-3; the listed D gene, TRBD2, was not tested against the DNA. TRBV21-1 is a recognized pseudogene. This CDR3 is 21 amino acids long. The CDR3 coding sequence is TGTGCCAGCAGCAGATGGATCGAACGAGCGCGGGAGGGCCTCTACACAGATACGCAGTATTTT. Its translation: CASSRWIERAREGLYTDTQYF.

This chain connects TRBV5-6 to TRBJ1-2, with D perhaps TRBD1 (6 bases). The CDR3 sequence is 13 residues long. Per germline, CDR1 SGHDT and CDR2 YYEEEE. The V end lost 4 bases, the J end lost 5 bases, and 12 bases lay between the germline ends. The CDR3 loop reads CASSMDRRYGYTF. For the CDR3, the DNA is TGTGCCAGCAGCATGGACAGAAGATATGGCTACACCTTC.

This rearrangement joins TRBV29-1 to TRBJ2-7; 7 bases fit TRBD2. CDR3 length: 13 amino acids. The V gene's germline CDR1 is SQVTM and CDR2 ANQGSEA. After removal of 6 bases from V and 6 bases from J, the junction contained 11 bases not matched to a gene. The DNA for the CDR3 is TGCAGCGTCGCAACGGGGAGGGCGGGCGAGCAGTACTTC. Its protein product is CSVATGRAGEQYF.

This clone was seen a single time. The V call is TRBV5-4, the J call TRBJ1-1; TRBD1 might be the D (5 bases). The V end was cut by 4 bases, the J end by 7 bases, with 14 bases between. The V gene's germline CDR1 is SGHNT and CDR2 YYREEE (reference sequence). There are 13 residues in the CDR3. This CDR3 reads CASSGGGADEAFF. CDR3 DNA: TGTGCCAGCAGCGGGGGAGGGGCGGATGAAGCTTTCTTT.

The table lists this clone with a count of one. This chain joins TRBV19 and TRBJ1-1; D is possibly TRBD1 (5 bases). Germline values: CDR1 LNHDA, CDR2 SQIVND (reference sequence). The ends were cut back, 5 bases at V and 4 bases at J, with 14 bases in the middle. The CDR3 spans 14 residues. CDR3 amino acids: CASSFQGKPTEAFF. CDR3 DNA sequence: TGTGCCAGTAGTTTTCAGGGAAAACCCACTGAAGCTTTCTTT.

This clone was recorded once. This chain links TRBV27 with TRBJ2-5; 9 bases map to TRBD1. Germline assignment: CDR1 MNHEY and CDR2 SMNVEV (reference sequence). The CDR3 loop spans 16 amino acids. V shed 0 bases, J shed 5 bases, and the junction held 7 bases outside the gene matches. The CDR3 DNA sequence: TGTGCCAGCAGTTTATCGCTGGGACAGGGACGTGAGACCCAGTACTTC. The encoded protein is CASSLSLGQGRETQYF.

The chain combines TRBV18 with TRBJ2-5; D is uncertain. This CDR3 is 13 amino acids long. Germline CDR1 is KGHSH and CDR2 is LQKENI. Trimming pared 0 bases from V and 4 bases from J, leaving 6 bases between. In nucleotides, the CDR3 is TGTGCCAGCTCACCACCGCCGGGAGAGACCCAGTACTTC. It translates to CASSPPPGETQYF.

This clone appeared a few times. This sequence joins TRBV9 and TRBJ2-2, with TRBD2 identical over 9 bases. Losses at the gene ends were 5 bases for V and 3 bases for J; bases not matched to a gene: 5. This CDR3 is 15 amino acids long. Germline V gene sequence: CDR1 SGDLS, CDR2 YYNGEE. The CDR3 DNA sequence: TGTGCCAGCAGATTAGCGGGAGTCGACACCGGGGAGCTGTTTTTT. Translating gives CASRLAGVDTGELFF.

The V gene is TRBV9, the J gene TRBJ2-1, with 12 positions matching TRBD2. Germline CDR1 SGDLS, CDR2 YYNGEE. After removal of 0 bases from V and 3 bases from J, the junction contained 4 bases not matched to a gene. The CDR3 sequence is 17 residues long. CDR3 nucleotide sequence: TGTGCCAGCAGCGTAGGGACTAGCGGGACTTTCTACAATGAGCAGTTCTTC. It is translated as CASSVGTSGTFYNEQFF.

The J gene is TRBJ2-7, the V gene TRBV13; 7 bases are a match to TRBD1. Losses at the gene ends were 4 bases for V and 4 bases for J; bases not matched to a gene: 10. The CDR3 consists of 15 residues. From germline, CDR1 is PRHDT and CDR2 FYEKMQ (reference sequence). The CDR3 DNA follows: TGTGCCAGCAGCTCCCTTCCCCACAGGGGATACGAGCAGTACTTC. It yields the protein CASSSLPHRGYEQYF.

This chain joins TRBV7-2 and TRBJ1-1, with D perhaps TRBD1 (5 bases). V lost 5 bases, J lost 11 bases, and 18 bases lay in between. CDR1 SGHTA and CDR2 FQGNSA come from the germline V gene. The CDR3 consists of 13 residues. CDR3 in DNA: TGTGCCAGCAGCGGGGGGGTTGGAAGGGAGGCTTTCTTT. This sequence encodes CASSGGVGREAFF.

The chain carries TRBV15 and TRBJ2-5; 8 nucleotides agree with TRBD2. The CDR3 is 14 residues long. Looked up from germline, CDR1 is LNHNV and CDR2 is YYDKDF (reference sequence). V lost 8 bases to trimming and J lost 4 bases; unmatched junction nucleotides: 9. DNA of the CDR3: TGTGCCACCTTCCGGGAGGGGGACCCAGAGACCCAGTACTTC. Residues: CATFREGDPETQYF.

The gene calls are TRBV4-3 and TRBJ1-5; TRBD1 might be the D (5 bases). Trimming pared 0 bases from V and 2 bases from J, leaving 11 bases between. Germline CDR1 LGHNA, CDR2 YSLEER. The CDR3 loop spans 16 amino acids. The CDR3 DNA reads TGCGCCAGCAGCCAAGATTGGACAATCGGCAATCAGCCCCAGCATTTT. It yields the protein CASSQDWTIGNQPQHF.

The chain links TRBV30 to TRBJ2-7; D gene unclear. The CDR3 is made up of 16 amino acids. Germline V gene sequence: CDR1 GTSNPN, CDR2 SVGIG (reference sequence). Trimming removed 2 bases at V and 0 bases at J, with 17 bases between. The CDR3 here is CAWSPMKAVFSYEQYF. CDR3 nucleotide sequence: TGTGCCTGGAGTCCAATGAAAGCCGTATTCTCCTACGAGCAGTACTTC.

The chain combines TRBV5-4 with TRBJ2-1; D may be TRBD2 (6 bases). From germline, CDR1 is SGHNT and CDR2 YYREEE (reference sequence). V was shortened by 3 bases and J by 0 bases, with 13 bases between the two germline ends. The CDR3 consists of 16 residues. The CDR3 coding sequence is TGTGCCAGCAGCTCCGGGACTCAAAGCTCCTACAATGAGCAGTTCTTC. This gives the protein CASSSGTQSSYNEQFF. The complete variable domain, with remaining parts taken from reference TRBV5-4 and TRBJ2-1, reads ETGVTQSPTHLIKTRGQQVTLRCSSQSGHNTVSWYQQALGQGPQFIFQYYREEENGRGNFPPRFSGLQFPNYSSELNVNALELDDSALYLCASSSGTQSSYNEQFFGPGTRLTVL.